This record covers a single TCR beta chain. The data belong to a study of T cell changes during pregnancy in multiple sclerosis. TCRdb's table, derived via immunoSEQ multiplex PCR, lists solely in-frame clones and lacks some. The table has tens of thousands of clones, about 92% seen once; the top ten hold 1.4% to 1.5%. The sample consisted of peripheral blood, taken after pregnancy. The origin of this receptor is a female donor with multiple sclerosis, enrolled in a pregnancy study.

The CDR3 region has the DNA TGTGCCATCAGCACTAGCGGAGATACCACAGATACGCAGTATTTT. Protein product: CAISTSGDTTDTQYF. The chain uses TRBV10-3 and TRBJ2-3, with 8 bases matching TRBD2. This CDR3 has 15 amino acids. After removal of 6 bases from V and 2 bases from J, the junction contained 7 bases not matched to a gene. CDR1 is ENHRY, CDR2 SYGVKD, per germline.